This T cell receptor beta chain was sequenced for a study of blood T cell repertoires in COVID-19 (dated by TCRdb to between 2020 and 2021). About the investigation overall: The collaborator samples originated in the United States, Italy and Spain and spanned the acute and convalescent phases of COVID-19. Nearly every sample came with metadata listing a de-identified subject ID, COVID-19 status, age in years and sex. Where available, HLA class I and class II types were obtained from metadata supplied by the sample provider rather than from assay-based typing. The prospective study material was composed of cDNA or gDNA derived from T cells, B-cell-depleted T cells, or PBMCs. The samples were drawn from two sources: the first 160 participants of the ongoing ImmuneRACE study, and over 1,000 subjects contributed by 6 global collaborators. A freely available public database, intended as a resource for researchers studying the immune response to SARS-CoV-2, is where the repertoires were released. Subjects who had been exposed to COVID-19, were actively infected with it, or had recovered from it provided the deeply sampled blood TCRbeta repertoires that made up the dataset. Study-wide conclusions, independent of this receptor: Clinical and demographic metadata were provided uncurated, with the amount varying by source and participant.

The immunoSEQ Assay, a bias-controlled multiplex PCR, was used to amplify TCRbeta CDR3 regions from genomic DNA. As for the authors' bioinformatics: Within the assay, amplification of reference gene primers was used to estimate how many nucleated cells each sample contained. Sequence reads were collapsed and filtered to measure the absolute abundance of every unique TCRbeta CDR3 rearrangement. Productive Simpson clonality was computed per sample as the square root of Simpson's diversity index over productive rearrangements. TCRdb obtained this table from immuneACCESS and retained in-frame rearrangements with V and J assigned. These tables miss some clones; where compared with another copy, unresolved V genes account for less than half of the shortfall, and the remainder is unexplained. Clonal size and the V and J genes are those of that table, whereas D and trimming came from the DNA. This sample is represented by about 270,000 clones; 86% of them were singletons. Clones ranked in the top ten supply about 10% of the sample.

Samples from volunteer blood donors who had recovered from COVID-19 were contributed by a second Seattle source. Whole blood was collected in K2EDTA tubes by collaborating institutions according to the institutions' own protocols. For TCRbeta analysis, collaborators shipped samples as frozen whole blood, isolated PBMCs, or DNA extracted from either of those sample types. A remark on this clone: Its antigen remains unidentified. No much larger clone is present one base from it, and per-base qualities are unavailable.

Input material: peripheral blood. This receptor was obtained from a man aged 40-50 years who had recovered from COVID-19.

Read as DNA, the sequence is TGTGCCAGCAGTGAACGAGCGGGAAGGAGCAATGAGCAGTTCTTC. It codes for CASSERAGRSNEQFF. The rearranged chain carries TRBV2 and TRBJ2-1; TRBD2 agrees with 7 junctional bases. Based on the germline V gene, the CDR1 and CDR2 sequences are SNHLY and FYNNEI. Germline trimming amounts to 2 bases on V and 6 bases on J, with 7 as the count of junction bases outside the gene matches. There are 15 amino acids in the CDR3, from cysteine to phenylalanine inclusive. Only the CDR3 region is kept as DNA, spanning 45 bases read in frame from base 1.